Below, 16 T cell receptor beta chains from the same sample are listed, as sequenced in a study of T-cell reconstitution after alpha-beta-depleted transplantation in children. TCRbeta library construction was performed incorporating unique molecular identifiers. TCRdb passed the PCR reads through MiXCR, listing each CDR3 protein once. The sample lists around 490,000 distinct CDR3 sequences, roughly an eighth seen once, with 14% in the top ten. Source: PBMCs, mostly from graft donor cells, taken 180 days after TCRalphabeta/CD19-depleted stem cell transplant. These receptors originate from a female patient aged 2 to 10 who had a stem cell transplant for aplastic anemia, so the T cells may come from the graft donor.

This sequence joins TRBV27 and TRBJ2-7; D unresolved. Trimming removed 2 bases from V and 3 bases from J, with 23 bases in between. The CDR3 is 18 amino acids. Per the germline V gene, CDR1 is MNHEY and CDR2 is SMNVEV (reference sequence). The CDR3 DNA sequence: TGTGCCAGCAGTTTAGCTTGCTGGTCTGCGTCACCCCTCTACGAGCAGTACGTC. Its protein is CASSLACWSASPLYEQYV.

This clonotype was recorded at least ten times. The rearrangement joins TRBV12-3 or TRBV12-4 to TRBJ1-1, with 7 bases lining up with TRBD1. Unmatched junction bases numbered 13, after V lost 7 bases and J lost 5 bases. This CDR3 comprises 15 residues. The CDR3 region has the DNA TGTGCCAGCAACTACGGACGGACAGGAGGGACTGAAGCTTTCTTT. Amino acid sequence: CASNYGRTGGTEAFF.

This clonotype was seen at least ten times. The V gene is TRBV12-3 or TRBV12-4, the J gene TRBJ2-1; the match to TRBD2 covers 10 bases. There are 14 residues in the CDR3. V shed 6 bases and J 3 bases; nucleotides not matched to a gene: 2. The CDR3 is CASSWTSGYNEQFF. CDR3 in DNA: TGTGCCAGCAGCTGGACTAGCGGCTACAATGAGCAGTTCTTC.

The gene calls are TRBV7-9 and TRBJ2-1, with D hard to call. The CDR3 spans 15 residues. The germline gives CDR1 SEHNR, CDR2 FQNEAQ (reference sequence). Trimming removed 5 bases from V and 8 bases from J, with 19 bases in between. CDR3 loop: CASSADLLLMYEQFF. CDR3 nucleotide sequence: TGTGCCAGCAGCGCCGACTTACTCCTCATGTATGAGCAGTTCTTC.

The chain is built from TRBV10-3 and TRBJ2-7; D may be TRBD2 (5 bases). The CDR3 totals 13 residues. The V gene's germline CDR1 is ENHRY and CDR2 SYGVKD. Trimming stripped 4 bases from V and 3 bases from J, with 10 bases between. CDR3 nucleotides: TGTGCCATCAGTGCGTCTGGACTCTACGAGCAGTACGTC. This codes for CAISASGLYEQYV.

The chain uses TRBV10-3 and TRBJ1-6; TRBD1 aligns across 7 bases. Germline V lookup: CDR1 ENHRY, CDR2 SYGVKD. This CDR3 is built from 15 residues. V dropped 2 bases and J dropped 10; count of bases not matched to a gene: 8. The CDR3 DNA is TGTGCCATCAGTGAGCCAGGGGGTGGTAGGTCACCCCTCCACTTT. Protein sequence: CAISEPGGGRSPLHF.

This clonotype was recorded many times. The chain employs TRBV4-3 and TRBJ2-7; D gene unclear. CDR3 size: 13 residues. The V end lost 4 bases, the J end lost 1 base, and 8 bases lay between the germline ends. The germline V gene encodes CDR1 LGHNA and CDR2 YSLEER. CDR3 protein: CASSPQESYEQYF. The CDR3 nucleotides read TGCGCCAGCAGCCCCCAGGAATCCTACGAGCAGTACTTC.

Only a few counts were recorded for this clonotype. The V and J genes are TRBV12-3 or TRBV12-4 and TRBJ2-1, with a tentative D call TRBD1 (5 bases). This CDR3 contains 14 residues. V lost 6 bases to trimming and J lost 9 bases, with 18 bases between them. CDR3 sequence (DNA): TGTGCCAGCAGCTATTGGGGCCCGCAAAGTGAGCAGTTCTTC. The encoded protein is CASSYWGPQSEQFF.

This clonotype was recorded at least ten times. The rearrangement uses TRBV7-2 and TRBJ2-3; TRBD1 is a possible D gene (5 bases). Germline V gene lookup returns CDR1 SGHTA and CDR2 FQGNSA. CDR3 size: 17 residues. With 4 bases removed from V and 7 bases from J, the gap between germline ends came to 24 bases. CDR3 nucleotide sequence: TGTGCCAGCAGCTCCCGGCCACGGACATTTACAGTGAATACGCAGTATTTT. This translates into CASSSRPRTFTVNTQYF.

The rearrangement links TRBV7-9 to TRBJ1-1; no firm D call. CDR3 length: 13 amino acids. Trimming removed 5 bases from V and 7 bases from J, with 14 bases in between. CDR1 is SEHNR, CDR2 FQNEAQ, per germline (reference sequence). The CDR3 protein is CASSLNRRNEAFF. The CDR3 bases are TGTGCCAGCAGCCTAAATCGACGGAATGAAGCTTTCTTT.

In this sample, this clonotype turned up once. A read error may explain this, as a much larger clone is one base away. The conserved phenylalanine or tryptophan normally closing the CDR3 is absent here, so this likely arose from a read error. The chain employs TRBV7-9 and TRBJ2-3; D is tentatively TRBD1 or TRBD2 (5 bases each). The V and J ends lost 5 bases and 6 bases respectively, with 21 bases between them. Germline CDR1 SEHNR, CDR2 FQNEAQ (reference sequence). The CDR3 runs to 16 residues. Written as DNA, the CDR3 is TGTGCCAGCAGCCCTCCACCCGGACTCGGGGCGGATACGCAGTATCTT. Amino acid sequence: CASSPPPGLGADTQYL.

This clonotype was observed a handful of times. This chain connects TRBV6-4 to TRBJ2-7, with 7 bases matching TRBD1. The germline V gene encodes CDR1 MRHNA and CDR2 SNTAGT. V gave up 7 bases and J gave up 0 bases; unmatched junction bases: 9. The CDR3 runs 15 residues. Here the CDR3 reads CASNHDRANSYEQYV. Here the CDR3 DNA reads TGTGCCAGCAACCACGACAGGGCGAACTCCTACGAGCAGTACGTC.

V and J are TRBV4-3 and TRBJ2-5, with 11 bases matching TRBD2. The length of the CDR3 is 17 residues. CDR1 is LGHNA, CDR2 YSLEER, per germline. Trimming took 0 bases from V and 2 from J; bases not matched to a gene: 5. The CDR3 DNA reads TGCGCCAGCAGCCAAGAATCGGGACTAGCGGATCAAGAGACCCAGTACTTC. Translating gives CASSQESGLADQETQYF.

Ten or more counts support this clonotype. V and J are TRBV20-1 and TRBJ1-2; TRBD1 is a possible D gene (5 bases). This CDR3 contains 11 residues. CDR1 and CDR2 from the germline V gene are DFQATT and SNEGSKA (reference sequence). Trimming pared 0 bases from V and 6 bases from J, leaving 5 bases between. In DNA form, the CDR3 reads TGCAGTGCTAGAGAGGGGGATGGCTACACCTTC. Protein sequence: CSAREGDGYTF.

The chain combines TRBV7-9 with TRBJ2-5; possible D gene TRBD1, 5 bases. The CDR3 has 14 amino acids. Trimming took 1 base from V and 3 from J, leaving 9 bases between them. In germline, CDR1 is SEHNR, CDR2 FQNEAQ (reference sequence). Written as DNA, the CDR3 is TGTGCCAGCAGCTTAGGGCCAGGGAAAGAGACCCAGTACTTC. Its translation: CASSLGPGKETQYF. Full variable domain (outside the CDR3, taken from reference TRBV7-9 and TRBJ2-5): DTGVSQNPRHKITKRGQNVTFRCDPISEHNRLYWYRQTLGQGPEFLTYFQNEAQLEKSRLLSDRFSAERPKGSFSTLEIQRTEQGDSAMYLCASSLGPGKETQYFGPGTRLLVL.

V usage is TRBV28 and J usage is TRBJ1-2; D gene ambiguous. The CDR3 length is 15 residues. Germline V gene lookup returns CDR1 MDHEN and CDR2 SYDVKM. V shed 5 bases and J shed 4 bases, with 17 bases lying between them. DNA for the CDR3: TGTGCCAGCAGTACCCCGGGAGGGCGGTCCTATGGCTACACCTTC. Translated: CASSTPGGRSYGYTF.